Listed below are T cell receptor beta chains from one sample, sequenced in a study of T-cell memory formation after mild COVID-19. TCRdb analysed the 5' RACE reads with MiXCR anew, one entry per CDR3 protein. The sample records 250,000 to 350,000 distinct CDR3 sequences, roughly a fifth being singletons. Sequenced: PBMCs or a T cell subset sorted from them (not recorded which). The receptors come from a man younger than 30 who had mild COVID-19 (a few samples of this study predate the infection). Cell type and time point are not known. CDR3s include the opening cysteine and the closing phenylalanine or tryptophan.

TRBV19,CASSIGLGGETYEQYF
TRBV4-3,CASSPSLAGGNEQFF
TRBV5-6,CASSDRRYTQYF
TRBV7-2,CASSPGLAGGWSFF
TRBV6-6,CATGGAPTDTQYF
TRBV29-1,CSVGTATGELFF
TRBV20-1,CSASGTNYGYTF
TRBV7-6,CASSSQAGGGTDTQYF
TRBV20-1,CSATNRVNTEAFF
TRBV3-1,CASKPTGRYGYTF
TRBV4-1,CASSQDQLAGARDEQFF
TRBV25-1,CASSRTGDNQPQHF
TRBV5-1,CASSPAANYGYTF
TRBV5-1,CASSWEIGDGSYEQYF
TRBV12-3/TRBV12-4,CASSRDIADTQYF
TRBV20-1,CSARASQTNEKLFF
TRBV6-2/TRBV6-3,CASSYFPGGSPLHF